Sequencing of this TCR beta chain was carried out in a study of blood T cell repertoires in COVID-19. V lost 11 bases, J lost 4 bases, and 1 base stayed unmatched. CDR3 length: 12 amino acids. The sample holds one count of this clone. Assay: immunoSEQ multiplex PCR; the TCRdb copy retains only in-frame clones and omits some. This sample has 110,000 or so clones; roughly 85% occur once, and the top ten carry less than 15%. This chain links TRBV12-3 or TRBV12-4 with TRBJ2-3; 12 nucleotides match TRBD1. Sequenced material: peripheral blood. This clonotype was sampled from a human donor in a cohort sampled during active COVID-19. CDR3 in amino acids: CAGTGGADTQYF. Here the CDR3 DNA reads TGTGCCGGGACAGGGGGCGCAGATACGCAGTATTTT.